This passage covers 25 T cell receptor beta chains from one sample sequenced in a study of blood T cell repertoires in COVID-19. Repertoires were generated with immunoSEQ multiplex PCR, while TCRdb's copy carries only in-frame clones and drops some. The sample contains about 140,000 clones, 70% to 80% of which appear only once. Input material: peripheral blood. These receptor sequences come from a woman aged 45 to 65 with active or convalescent COVID-19.

The V gene is TRBV7-2, the J gene TRBJ1-1, with 11 bases lining up with TRBD1. Germline CDR1 is SGHTA and CDR2 is FQGNSA. The CDR3 contains 16 residues. Unmatched junction bases numbered 5, after V lost 5 bases and J lost 0 bases. The CDR3 coding sequence is TGTGCCAGCAGCCCCGGGACAGGGGGTTTGAACACTGAAGCTTTCTTT. Translated, it gives CASSPGTGGLNTEAFF.

The chain carries TRBV28 and TRBJ2-1; 8 nucleotides agree with TRBD2. CDR3 length: 21 amino acids. In germline, CDR1 is MDHEN, CDR2 SYDVKM. V gave up 4 bases and J gave up 0 bases; unmatched junction bases: 20. This CDR3 is CASSSPPLGAGDPLSYNEQFF. The CDR3 DNA reads TGTGCCAGCAGTTCCCCACCTCTAGGAGCGGGAGACCCCCTCTCCTACAATGAGCAGTTCTTC.

The chain carries TRBV4-3 and TRBJ2-1; no definite D call. The germline CDR1 and CDR2 sequences are LGHNA and YSLEER. V lost 0 bases, J lost 10 bases, and 10 bases lay in between. The CDR3 spans 13 residues. The CDR3 region is CASSQDRSWEQFF. CDR3 coding DNA: TGCGCCAGCAGCCAAGATCGTAGTTGGGAGCAGTTCTTC.

V gene TRBV19 combines with J gene TRBJ2-3; D remains unclear. CDR1 LNHDA and CDR2 SQIVND come from the germline V gene (reference sequence). V was shortened by 3 bases and J by 2 bases, with 9 bases between the two germline ends. The length of the CDR3 is 14 residues. CDR3 loop: CASSIQRLTDTQYF. The CDR3 DNA is TGTGCCAGTAGTATCCAGAGACTCACAGATACGCAGTATTTT.

This chain links TRBV11-2 with TRBJ2-1; D is ambiguous. The CDR3 has 13 residues. V was cut by 2 bases and J by 5 bases, with 7 bases left in between. Germline CDR1 reads SGHAT; CDR2 reads FQNNGV. CDR3: CASSLYNHNEQFF. The CDR3 DNA follows: TGTGCCAGCAGCTTATATAATCACAATGAGCAGTTCTTC. Full variable domain (remainder filled in from reference TRBV11-2 and TRBJ2-1): EAGVAQSPRYKIIEKRQSVAFWCNPISGHATLYWYQQILGQGPKLLIQFQNNGVVDDSQLPKDRFSAERLKGVDSTLKIQPAKLEDSAVYLCASSLYNHNEQFFGPGTRLTVL.

The chain combines TRBV15 with TRBJ2-3, with TRBD2 matching 8 bases. With 3 bases clipped from V and 4 bases from J, the junction kept 9 bases outside the gene matches. Germline values: CDR1 LNHNV, CDR2 YYDKDF (reference sequence). The CDR3 totals 16 residues. This chain's CDR3 is CATSSFSGTAADTQYF. DNA of the CDR3: TGTGCCACCAGCAGCTTTAGCGGGACGGCGGCAGATACGCAGTATTTT.

J is TRBJ1-2 and V is TRBV5-1; D gene ambiguous. Germline-derived CDR1 and CDR2 are SGHRS and YFSETQ. The CDR3 contains 13 residues. Trimming stripped 1 base from V and 6 bases from J, with 10 bases between. This chain's CDR3 is CASSLTGDHGYTF. CDR3 in DNA: TGCGCCAGCAGCTTGACCGGGGATCATGGCTACACCTTC. The whole variable domain, filled in from reference TRBV5-1 and TRBJ1-2, reads KAGVTQTPRYLIKTRGQQVTLSCSPISGHRSVSWYQQTPGQGLQFLFEYFSETQRNKGNFPGRFSGRQFSNSRSEMNVSTLELGDSALYLCASSLTGDHGYTFGSGTRLTVV.

The V and J genes are TRBV5-6 and TRBJ1-1; a possible D gene is TRBD1 (6 bases). V gave up 4 bases and J gave up 0 bases, with 19 bases separating them. CDR3 size: 17 residues. Germline V lookup: CDR1 SGHDT, CDR2 YYEEEE. As DNA, the CDR3 is TGTGCCAGCAGCCCTACCCGGGACAAGGGGGTGAACACTGAAGCTTTCTTT. As protein: CASSPTRDKGVNTEAFF.

The V call is TRBV15, the J call TRBJ2-3; 10 nucleotides match TRBD1. Germline CDR1 and CDR2: LNHNV and YYDKDF (reference sequence). The ends lost 3 bases at V and 7 bases at J; junction bases unmatched: 7. The CDR3 covers 15 residues. CDR3 nucleotide sequence: TGTGCCACCAGCAGCCCAGACAGGGGGCTGTATACGCAGTATTTT. It translates to CATSSPDRGLYTQYF.

This chain connects TRBV18 to TRBJ2-3; 12 bases agree with TRBD2. The CDR3 contains 17 residues. Germline V gene lookup returns CDR1 KGHSH and CDR2 LQKENI. V lost 3 bases, J lost 5 bases, and 9 bases stayed unmatched. The CDR3 DNA is TGTGCCAGCTCACCCGCTAGCGGGAGGGCCGGGGGAGATACGCAGTATTTT. This sequence encodes CASSPASGRAGGDTQYF.

This chain connects TRBV7-2 to TRBJ1-6, with TRBD1 identical over 10 bases. The CDR3 is 16 residues long. Germline loops: CDR1 SGHTA, CDR2 FQGNSA. V was pared by 1 base and J by 9 bases, with 6 bases of the junction left unmatched. CDR3 nucleotides: TGTGCCAGCAGCTTAGGATGGAGGGACAGGGGTTCACCCCTCCACTTT. Protein: CASSLGWRDRGSPLHF.

The V call is TRBV7-9, the J call TRBJ1-6; 7 bases line up with TRBD1. Germline trimming cut 1 base from V and 10 bases from J; bases unmatched to any gene: 13. CDR1 is SEHNR and CDR2 is FQNEAQ in the germline V gene (reference sequence). The CDR3 runs 17 residues. The CDR3 bases are TGTGCCAGCAGCTTAGTTGATTTTGACCCCAGGGGGTCACCCCTCCACTTT. Amino acid sequence: CASSLVDFDPRGSPLHF.

This chain connects TRBV4-1 to TRBJ1-4; 8 bases are a match to TRBD1. Germline CDR1 is MGHRA and CDR2 is YSYEKL. This CDR3 is built from 17 residues. Germline trimming cut 1 base from V and 4 bases from J; bases unmatched to any gene: 8. CDR3 residues: CASSQAQGARNNEKLFF. CDR3 in DNA: TGCGCCAGCAGCCAAGCGCAGGGGGCGCGGAATAATGAAAAACTGTTTTTT.

The chain couples TRBV12-5 to TRBJ1-5, with D uncertain. V was clipped by 1 base and J by 4 bases, with 11 bases between them. CDR1 LGHNT and CDR2 FRNRAP come from the germline V gene. The CDR3 has 15 residues. CDR3 amino acids: CASGLGSSGNQPQHF. The CDR3 coding sequence is TGTGCTAGTGGTTTGGGGTCCTCCGGTAATCAGCCCCAGCATTTT.

This chain connects TRBV19 to TRBJ2-4; 12 bases are shared with TRBD2. With V trimmed by 6 bases and J by 3 bases, 3 bases remained unmatched. Looked up from germline, CDR1 is LNHDA and CDR2 is SQIVND (reference sequence). The CDR3 has 15 amino acids. CDR3 in amino acids: CASSRTSGNKNIQYF. The CDR3 bases are TGTGCCAGTAGCCGGACTAGCGGGAACAAAAACATTCAGTACTTC.

This chain links TRBV12-3 or TRBV12-4 with TRBJ2-7; D remains unclear. V lost 5 bases to trimming and J lost 3 bases, with 8 bases between them. The CDR3 is made up of 12 amino acids. In DNA form, the CDR3 reads TGTGCCAGCAGTCCCCAGTTCTACGAGCAGTACTTC. This encodes CASSPQFYEQYF.

The chain couples TRBV25-1 to TRBJ2-5; TRBD2 aligns across 8 bases. J gave up 4 bases and V 4 bases, and 5 bases lay outside the gene matches. Germline loops: CDR1 MGHDK, CDR2 SYGVNS. The CDR3 length is 14 residues. The CDR3 nucleotides read TGTGCCAGCAGTGGAAGGCGGGGGGTAGAGACCCAGTACTTC. It encodes CASSGRRGVETQYF.

The chain joins TRBV7-8 to TRBJ1-6; D is perhaps TRBD1 (6 bases). The germline gives CDR1 SGHVS, CDR2 FQNEAQ. Trimming took 4 bases from V and 7 from J, leaving 23 bases between them. The CDR3 runs to 18 residues. CDR3: CASSSWGQGGHANSPLHF. The CDR3 bases are TGTGCCAGCAGCTCTTGGGGGCAGGGTGGGCACGCCAATTCACCCCTCCACTTT. The entire variable domain, with the rest obtained from reference TRBV7-8 and TRBJ1-6, is as follows: GAGVSQSPRYKVAKRGQDVALRCDPISGHVSLFWYQQALGQGPEFLTYFQNEAQLDKSGLPSDRFFAERPEGSVSTLKIQRTQQEDSAVYLCASSSWGQGGHANSPLHFGNGTRLTVT.

The CDR3 loop reads CASQGPFTDTQYF. As DNA, the CDR3 is TGTGCCAGCCAGGGGCCCTTCACAGATACGCAGTATTTT. The V and J genes are TRBV28 and TRBJ2-3; tentative D call: TRBD1 (6 bases). V was trimmed by 8 bases and J by 2 bases, leaving 11 bases between them. The CDR3 is 13 amino acids. CDR1 and CDR2 from the germline V gene are MDHEN and SYDVKM. The variable domain in full, with the rest retrieved from reference TRBV28 and TRBJ2-3, is DVKVTQSSRYLVKRTGEKVFLECVQDMDHENMFWYRQDPGLGLRLIYFSYDVKMKEKGDIPEGYSVSREKKERFSLILESASTNQTSMYLCASQGPFTDTQYFGPGTRLTVL.

This clone was counted a few times. This chain connects TRBV11-2 to TRBJ2-5; 7 bases align to TRBD2. This CDR3 contains 14 residues. Trimming removed 5 bases from V and 4 bases from J; junction bases left unmatched: 7. Germline-derived CDR1 and CDR2 are SGHAT and FQNNGV. CDR3 amino acids: CASSPRTRTETQYF. Here the CDR3 DNA reads TGTGCCAGCAGCCCCCGGACTAGAACAGAGACCCAGTACTTC.

This clone has just a few counts. This chain connects TRBV6-5 to TRBJ2-7, with a possible D match to TRBD2 (6 bases). The CDR3 runs 12 residues. Germline V gene lookup returns CDR1 MNHEY and CDR2 SVGAGI. The germline V and J ends were trimmed by 7 bases and 9 bases, with 16 bases remaining between them. The CDR3: CASTGTFGGQYF. DNA of the CDR3: TGTGCCAGCACTGGGACGTTCGGGGGGCAGTACTTC.

This rearrangement joins TRBV25-1 to TRBJ1-3; D is unresolved. V was shortened by 3 bases and J by 0 bases, with 12 bases between the two germline ends. The CDR3 runs 16 residues. The germline V gene encodes CDR1 MGHDK and CDR2 SYGVNS. CDR3 in DNA: TGTGCCAGCAGTGACCCCCAGGCGGGCTCTGGAAACACCATATATTTT. The encoded protein is CASSDPQAGSGNTIYF.

J is TRBJ1-4 and V is TRBV30; D is perhaps TRBD1 (5 bases). The ends were cut back, 6 bases at V and 8 bases at J, with 13 bases in the middle. Per germline, CDR1 GTSNPN and CDR2 SVGIG (reference sequence). CDR3 size: 12 residues. The CDR3 sequence is CACCRDMEKLFF. CDR3 DNA: TGTGCCTGCTGCAGGGATATGGAAAAACTGTTTTTT.

The chain recombines TRBV28 with TRBJ1-1, with D unclear. The CDR3 has 12 residues. Germline V gene data show CDR1 as MDHEN and CDR2 as SYDVKM. Trimming pared 11 bases from V and 0 bases from J, leaving 10 bases between. CDR3 nucleotide sequence: TGTGCCGTCCTAGGAATGAACACTGAAGCTTTCTTT. Encoded protein: CAVLGMNTEAFF.

This clone was found once. This CDR3 is also generated by other DNA sequences in the sample. The chain joins TRBV6-2 or TRBV6-3 to TRBJ2-1; TRBD2 agrees at 10 bases. Trimming at V came to 5 bases and at J to 4 bases, leaving 8 bases not matched to a gene. This CDR3 contains 16 residues. Germline V gene lookup returns CDR1 MNHEY and CDR2 SVGEGT. The CDR3 loop reads CASSRPLAGGYNEQFF. In nucleotides, the CDR3 is TGTGCCAGCAGTCGCCCCTTAGCGGGAGGTTACAATGAGCAGTTCTTC.